The text below deals with one T cell receptor beta chain. This clonotype occurred many times. No cognate antigen has been identified for it. One base away there is no much larger clone; base qualities are not given. Patients with hyperthyroidism were aged 18 to 65 years, had been newly diagnosed, and had a disease duration of less than 2 months. Patients with other autoimmune diseases, uncontrolled infections, pregnancy or lactation were excluded from the study. Diagnosis was based on clinical symptoms, serum thyroxine, TRAb, thyroid ultrasound and orbital computed tomography. Total RNA was extracted using Trizol reagent, and RNA quality was checked on an Agilent 2100 Bioanalyzer. The source of the sample is a study of Graves' ophthalmopathy and Graves' hyperthyroidism (dated by TCRdb to between 2017 and 2018). As for the study more broadly: Hyperthyroidism was defined as stable when no progression to ophthalmopathy occurred within 18 months of follow-up. The study used TCR beta repertoire signatures to distinguish Graves' ophthalmopathy from Graves' hyperthyroidism and to predict progression to ophthalmopathy. In total, under 150 blood samples were TCR-sequenced: 40 to 45 ophthalmopathy, approximately 75 hyperthyroidism and approximately 17 hyperthyroidism-to-ophthalmopathy patients. To explore V-J signatures that distinguish ophthalmopathy from hyperthyroidism, a discovery set of 95 to 100 patients was enrolled, made up of roughly 41 with ophthalmopathy and roughly 55 with stable hyperthyroidism. An independent validation cohort comprised some 19 hyperthyroidism patients and 15 to 17 patients who later progressed from hyperthyroidism to ophthalmopathy. T-cell repertoires of thyroid tissue and blood were compared in more than five hyperthyroidism patients. Following sample collection, hyperthyroidism patients were given methimazole at a starting dose of 30 mg daily, and ophthalmopathy patients were given high-dose intravenous methylprednisolone. Results the study describes overall, beyond this receptor: In validation, the model predicted ophthalmopathy progression with more than 55% sensitivity and roughly 72% specificity; roughly 12 predicted patients were CT-confirmed with GO in a median of about 7.1 months. Ophthalmopathy was separated from stable hyperthyroidism by the 13-signature model with more than 85% sensitivity and about 81% specificity in cross-validation and with 80%/75% in the test set. Sample size was not predetermined statistically, and investigators were not blinded to group allocation. Most expanded thyroid clonotypes with frequency above 0.001 were also detected in blood, suggesting blood repertoires may reflect the thyroid immune response.

For repertoire sequencing, TCR beta CDR3 regions were amplified from RNA transcripts. The first round of RT-PCR was done with HTBI primers and the Qiagen OneStep RT-PCR kit, and was followed by a second round of multiplex PCR, then size selection and purification. The libraries underwent paired-end sequencing with 100 bp reads on an Illumina HiSeq2000. On the authors' methods: SOAPnuke was used to process the reads, removing any read that contained adapters or uncalled bases, had a mean Phred below 15, or lacked an exact match to the constant primer or identifier. COPE v1.2.5 was used to merge the high-quality paired reads. Each unique nucleotide sequence was defined as a clonotype, and clonotypes were aligned to IMGT TRB V, D and J references with MiTCR v1.1. The analysis was limited to V-J combinations with a frequency above 0.0001, which together covered 99.2% of the repertoires. For each V-J combination, a TCR clonal expansion and chaos score was defined as the ratio of F50 clonal expansion to chaos observed in the TCRdist matrix. Welch's t-statistics and random forest were used to reduce the features to about 12 V-J combinations, which were then used as input to a naive Bayes classifier. Thyroid-blood repertoire similarity was quantified with the Morisita-Horn index. TCRdb cleaned the public reads at Q25 with fastp, built clones with MiXCR and kept in-frame beta chains. Entries that share a CDR3 protein sequence are merged under the most common genes and DNA. The V and J calls and clone size are TCRdb's, not the authors'. This sample has about 600,000 distinct CDR3 sequences in its table, and about two fifths of those were observed once. The ten largest make up about 4.2% of the sample.

There are 13 amino acids in the CDR3, from cysteine to phenylalanine inclusive. The retained sequence is limited to the CDR3, 39 bases, with the frame set at the first base. A distance of 6 bases separates the germline ends of V and J, which lose 1 base and 2 bases respectively. CDR1 LGHDT and CDR2 YNNKEL were looked up in the germline V gene (reference sequence). The chain is made from TRBV3-1 and TRBJ2-7, with the D segment identity uncertain. Sequenced material: peripheral blood or thyroid tissue (not recorded which). The TCR originated in an adult man with Graves' hyperthyroidism. CDR3 protein: CASSQAPTYEQYF. The base sequence is TGTGCCAGCAGCCAAGCCCCAACCTACGAGCAGTACTTC.